Listed here are 13 T cell receptor beta chains from one sample, sequenced in a study of OX40 agonist ivuxolimab in advanced cancers. Measured with immunoSEQ multiplex PCR; TCRdb has only the in-frame clones, and not every one. Among about 120,000 clones listed, 90% to 95% were seen once. Here the sequenced sample was CD4+ or CD8+ T cells sorted from blood, taken in a trial of the OX40 agonist ivuxolimab. These receptor sequences come from an adult with an advanced solid tumor such as melanoma, head and neck, liver or kidney cancer.

This rearrangement joins TRBV7-9 to TRBJ1-6; no reliable D call. Trimming removed 5 bases at V and 0 bases at J, with 11 bases between. The germline CDR1 and CDR2 sequences are SEHNR and FQNEAQ (reference sequence). CDR3 length: 16 residues. This CDR3 reads CASSPGAGSYNSPLHF. The CDR3 coding sequence is TGTGCCAGCAGCCCAGGAGCGGGCTCCTATAATTCACCCCTCCACTTT.

The V gene is TRBV7-6, the J gene TRBJ2-3, with D unclear. Germline V lookup: CDR1 SGHVS, CDR2 FNYEAQ. This CDR3 is built from 15 residues. The germline V and J ends were trimmed by 5 bases and 0 bases, with 12 bases remaining between them. The DNA of the CDR3 is TGTGCCAGCAGCCCTTCACGCCGAAGCACAGATACGCAGTATTTT. This codes for CASSPSRRSTDTQYF.

The chain carries TRBV29-1 and TRBJ2-7, with D tentatively TRBD2 (5 bases). This CDR3 has 13 residues. V was pared by 3 bases and J by 9 bases, with 18 bases between. Per the germline V gene, CDR1 is SQVTM and CDR2 is ANQGSEA. The CDR3 coding sequence is TGCAGCGTTGAGGCCCCGGGAACAAACGGGCAGTACTTC. This translates into CSVEAPGTNGQYF.

The gene calls are TRBV7-3 and TRBJ2-7; TRBD2 matches at 7 bases. J was trimmed by 0 bases and V by 6 bases; bases with no gene match: 17. The CDR3 length is 18 residues. Germline CDR1 SGHTA, CDR2 FQGTGA. The CDR3 protein is CASRLLWVPGGYSYEQYF. In DNA form, the CDR3 reads TGTGCCAGCAGACTTTTATGGGTCCCGGGGGGATACTCCTACGAGCAGTACTTC.

The chain carries TRBV14 and TRBJ1-1; a possible D gene is TRBD1 (6 bases). Trimming shortened V by 4 bases and J by 4 bases, and 13 bases separated the two germline ends. The CDR3 sequence is 14 residues long. Germline CDR1 SGHDN, CDR2 FVKESK. CDR3 residues: CASSLGGAGTEAFF. The DNA of the CDR3 is TGTGCCAGCAGCCTCGGGGGGGCCGGCACTGAAGCTTTCTTT.

This clone has only one observation. The rearrangement links TRBV19 to TRBJ1-3; D is unresolved. V lost 0 bases to trimming and J lost 0 bases, with 6 bases between them. Germline values: CDR1 LNHDA, CDR2 SQIVND (reference sequence). The CDR3 is 15 residues long. This CDR3 reads CASSIDFNSGNTIYF. CDR3 coding DNA: TGTGCCAGTAGTATAGATTTCAACTCTGGAAACACCATATATTTT. Using reference TRBV19 and TRBJ1-3 for the parts outside the CDR3, the full variable domain is DGGITQSPKYLFRKEGQNVTLSCEQNLNHDAMYWYRQDPGQGLRLIYYSQIVNDFQKGDIAEGYSVSREKKESFPLTVTSAQKNPTAFYLCASSIDFNSGNTIYFGEGSWLTVV.

This chain joins TRBV4-1 and TRBJ1-4; tentatively, D is TRBD1 (6 bases). Germline lookup yields CDR1 MGHRA and CDR2 YSYEKL. Between the trimmed V and J ends, which lost 4 bases and 8 bases, there was a span of 14 bases. The CDR3 consists of 14 residues. CDR3 sequence (DNA): TGCGCCAGCAGCCCTACAGGGAGGGACGAAAAACTGTTTTTT. This translates into CASSPTGRDEKLFF.

The CDR3 loop reads CASSLGSLSSYNSPLHF. The DNA for the CDR3 is TGTGCCAGCAGTTTGGGCAGCCTAAGCTCCTATAATTCACCCCTCCACTTT. The chain employs TRBV28 and TRBJ1-6; D is undetermined. Germline CDR1 MDHEN, CDR2 SYDVKM. V was pared by 3 bases and J by 0 bases, with 12 bases between. This CDR3 has 17 residues.

The V call is TRBV11-2, the J call TRBJ1-1; D is unclear. Germline-derived CDR1 and CDR2 are SGHAT and FQNNGV. This CDR3 spans 13 amino acids. Trimming cost V 5 bases and J 3 bases, with 10 bases left between them. Here the CDR3 DNA reads TGTGCCAGCAGCGAGGCGGGTTACACTGAAGCTTTCTTT. It yields the protein CASSEAGYTEAFF. Supplemented by reference TRBV11-2 and TRBJ1-1, the full variable domain reads EAGVAQSPRYKIIEKRQSVAFWCNPISGHATLYWYQQILGQGPKLLIQFQNNGVVDDSQLPKDRFSAERLKGVDSTLKIQPAKLEDSAVYLCASSEAGYTEAFFGQGTRLTVV.

This chain uses TRBV21-1 with TRBJ2-7; TRBD1, the D gene given by the table, was not confirmed from the DNA. TRBV21-1 is a pseudogene segment. The CDR3 has 17 amino acids. The CDR3 DNA reads as TGTGCCAGCAGCAAAATCACAGGGCCGCGAAAGATCTACGAGCAGTACTTC. It encodes CASSKITGPRKIYEQYF.

V is TRBV7-6 and J is TRBJ1-3, with D unclear. Germline assignment: CDR1 SGHVS and CDR2 FNYEAQ. V shed 1 base and J shed 0 bases, with 7 bases lying between them. The CDR3 sequence is 15 residues long. This CDR3 reads CASSLESPSGNTIYF. The CDR3 DNA is TGTGCCAGCAGCTTAGAGAGTCCCTCTGGAAACACCATATATTTT. The entire variable domain, with the rest obtained from reference TRBV7-6 and TRBJ1-3, is as follows: GAGVSQSPRYKVTKRGQDVALRCDPISGHVSLYWYRQALGQGPEFLTYFNYEAQQDKSGLPNDRFSAERPEGSISTLTIQRTEQRDSAMYRCASSLESPSGNTIYFGEGSWLTVV.

A single count supports this clone. This rearrangement joins TRBV30 to TRBJ2-7; 13 bases fit TRBD2. Germline V gives CDR1 GTSNPN, CDR2 SVGIG (reference sequence). This CDR3 region has 16 residues. The J segment lost 0 bases and the V segment lost 3 bases, leaving 5 bases of the junction unmatched. The CDR3 DNA reads TGTGCCTGGAGCCCGACTAGCGGGGGGTCCTCCTACGAGCAGTACTTC. It yields the protein CAWSPTSGGSSYEQYF. Full variable domain (missing parts from reference TRBV30 and TRBJ2-7): SQTIHQWPATLVQPVGSPLSLECTVEGTSNPNLYWYRQAAGRGLQLLFYSVGIGQISSEVPQNLSASRPQDRQFILSSKKLLLSDSGFYLCAWSPTSGGSSYEQYFGPGTRLTVT.

This clone turned up a few times. The CDR3 DNA reads TGTGCCAGCACCCGGACAGGGGGAGGCAATCAGCCCCAGCATTTT. It translates to CASTRTGGGNQPQHF. This sequence joins TRBV7-2 and TRBJ1-5; TRBD1 agrees at 10 bases. This CDR3 has 15 residues. V trimming: 7 bases; J trimming: 2 bases; junction bases outside the gene matches: 5. Per germline, CDR1 SGHTA and CDR2 FQGNSA. The full variable domain, its missing parts supplied by reference TRBV7-2 and TRBJ1-5, is GAGVSQSPSNKVTEKGKDVELRCDPISGHTALYWYRQSLGQGLEFLIYFQGNSAPDKSGLPSDRFSAERTGGSVSTLTIQRTQQEDSAVYLCASTRTGGGNQPQHFGDGTRLSIL.